Listed here are 20 T cell receptor beta chains from one sample, sequenced in a study of primary melanoma T cells and metastatic recurrence. The repertoire was sequenced with immunoSEQ multiplex PCR; TCRdb's copy has only in-frame clones and lacks some. Among over a thousand clones listed, 77% were seen once. Material for sequencing was melanoma tumor tissue. All receptors derive from a human donor with melanoma.

The V and J genes are TRBV14 and TRBJ1-4, with a tentative D call TRBD1 (5 bases). Trimming left V 0 bases short and J 2 bases short, with 16 bases between. Germline assignment: CDR1 SGHDN and CDR2 FVKESK. The CDR3 sequence is 18 residues long. The CDR3 reads CASSQDRIGARTNEKLFF. The CDR3 DNA reads as TGTGCCAGCAGCCAAGATCGGATCGGGGCCCGGACTAATGAAAAACTGTTTTTT.

This clone occurred a few times. V gene TRBV6-8 combines with J gene TRBJ2-1; D may be TRBD1 or TRBD2 (7 bases each). The V gene's germline CDR1 is MNHGY and CDR2 SAAAGT. The CDR3 is 19 residues long. Trimming removed 5 bases at V and 4 bases at J, with 27 bases between. The CDR3 bases are TGTGCCAGCAGTGGACACAGGGGCGTCGGCGGGGGAACATACAATGAGCAGTTCTTC. It is translated as CASSGHRGVGGGTYNEQFF.

The table lists this clone with a few counts. This chain connects TRBV11-3 to TRBJ2-1; D ambiguous. Trimming removed 7 bases from V and 0 bases from J, with 10 bases in between. The CDR3 length is 14 residues. Germline V gene data show CDR1 as SGHNT and CDR2 as YENEEA. The CDR3 spells CASILMSSYNEQFF. The CDR3 region has the DNA TGTGCCAGCATCCTTATGAGCTCCTACAATGAGCAGTTCTTC.

This clone was seen a handful of times. One junction end disagrees with the germline gene, perhaps due to a read error. This chain joins TRBV18 and TRBJ2-3, with TRBD2 as a possible D gene (6 bases). Germline CDR1 is KGHSH and CDR2 is LQKENI. The CDR3 sequence is 16 residues long. The CDR3 nucleotides are TGTACCAGCTCACCAGAACAGGCGGGGCTCACAGATACGCAGTATTTT. Amino acid sequence: CTSSPEQAGLTDTQYF.

V gene TRBV6-8 combines with J gene TRBJ2-3; D may be TRBD1 or TRBD2 (5 bases each). Per the germline V gene, CDR1 is MNHGY and CDR2 is SAAAGT. The CDR3 runs to 13 residues. V lost 6 bases and J lost 10, with 17 bases in between. The CDR3 DNA is TGTGCCAGCAGCCCAGGCCTGGGACGCTCGCAGTATTTT. As protein: CASSPGLGRSQYF.

The chain has TRBV28 and TRBJ1-1, with a possible D match to TRBD1 (6 bases). CDR3 size: 15 residues. Germline V lookup: CDR1 MDHEN, CDR2 SYDVKM. Between the trimmed V and J ends, which lost 5 bases and 0 bases, there was a span of 13 bases. The CDR3 region has the DNA TGTGCCAGCAGTATTTCAGGGGCTTTGAACACTGAAGCTTTCTTT. This encodes CASSISGALNTEAFF. Filled out from reference TRBV28 and TRBJ1-1, the complete variable domain reads DVKVTQSSRYLVKRTGEKVFLECVQDMDHENMFWYRQDPGLGLRLIYFSYDVKMKEKGDIPEGYSVSREKKERFSLILESASTNQTSMYLCASSISGALNTEAFFGQGTRLTVV.

The CDR3 DNA is TGTGCCAGCAGCCAAAGCCGTGCGGGGGACTCCTACAATGAGCAGTTCTTC. It translates to CASSQSRAGDSYNEQFF. The chain combines TRBV11-3 with TRBJ2-1; TRBD2 matches at 7 bases. Germline V gene lookup returns CDR1 SGHNT and CDR2 YENEEA. After removal of 5 bases from V and 0 bases from J, the junction contained 10 bases not matched to a gene. The CDR3 sequence is 17 residues long.

The J gene is TRBJ1-2, the V gene TRBV6-8; D not certain. Germline loops: CDR1 MNHGY, CDR2 SAAAGT. The ends were cut back, 7 bases at V and 8 bases at J, with 20 bases in the middle. This CDR3 is built from 14 residues. The CDR3 spells CASISGEVADGYTF. The CDR3 coding sequence is TGTGCCAGCATCTCTGGGGAGGTGGCGGACGGCTACACCTTC.

Of note for this clone: At one end, the junction sequence differs from germline, possibly due to a read error. This chain links TRBV12-5 with TRBJ2-1; possibly TRBD2 for D (5 bases). The CDR3 covers 15 residues. CDR1 and CDR2 from the germline V gene are LGHNT and FRNRAP. DNA for the CDR3: TGTGCTAGTGGCTTGGAAGCGGACCATTACAATGAGCAGTTCTTC. Its translation: CASGLEADHYNEQFF. The whole variable domain, filled in from reference TRBV12-5 and TRBJ2-1, reads DARVTQTPRHKVTEMGQEVTMRCQPILGHNTVFWYRQTMMQGLELLAYFRNRAPLDDSGMPKDRFSAEMPDATLATLKIQPSEPRDSAVYFCASGLEADHYNEQFFGPGTRLTVL.

V is TRBV5-1 and J is TRBJ2-5; D perhaps matches TRBD2 (5 bases). The CDR3 has 15 amino acids. Germline CDR1 SGHRS, CDR2 YFSETQ. V was trimmed by 0 bases and J by 4 bases, leaving 13 bases between them. CDR3 sequence (DNA): TGCGCCAGCAGCTTGGCCACGGGGTCCGGAGAGACCCAGTACTTC. Translation: CASSLATGSGETQYF.

The gene calls are TRBV6-8 and TRBJ2-7, with a tentative D call TRBD2 (7 bases). The CDR3 is 15 residues long. Germline V gene lookup returns CDR1 MNHGY and CDR2 SAAAGT. V lost 6 bases and J 6 bases, leaving 21 bases between the germline ends. The CDR3, as DNA: TGTGCCAGCAGACCCCTCCTAGGGGGGGGCTCCGAGCAGTACTTC. It codes for CASRPLLGGGSEQYF.

This clone was seen only a few times. The chain joins TRBV6-8 to TRBJ1-2, with D possibly being TRBD1 (6 bases). Germline CDR1 is MNHGY and CDR2 is SAAAGT. The CDR3 runs to 16 residues. The V end lost 0 bases, the J end lost 0 bases, and 11 bases lay between the germline ends. The CDR3 DNA sequence: TGTGCCAGCAGTTACTCAGACGGGGGCGCTAACTATGGCTACACCTTC. It encodes CASSYSDGGANYGYTF.

The chain uses TRBV14 and TRBJ2-1, with 9 positions matching TRBD2. The length of the CDR3 is 14 residues. V dropped 4 bases and J dropped 6; count of bases not matched to a gene: 4. CDR1 and CDR2 (germline): SGHDN, FVKESK. The CDR3 spells CASSPLTSGNEQFF. The CDR3 nucleotides read TGTGCCAGCAGCCCTTTGACTAGCGGCAATGAGCAGTTCTTC. The whole variable domain, remainder taken from reference TRBV14 and TRBJ2-1, is EAGVTQFPSHSVIEKGQTVTLRCDPISGHDNLYWYRRVMGKEIKFLLHFVKESKQDESGMPNNRFLAERTGGTYSTLKVQPAELEDSGVYFCASSPLTSGNEQFFGPGTRLTVL.

The genes are TRBV11-3 and TRBJ2-2, with D uncertain. Trimming removed 5 bases from V and 2 bases from J, with 12 bases in between. There are 15 residues in the CDR3. The germline gives CDR1 SGHNT, CDR2 YENEEA. CDR3 in DNA: TGTGCCAGCAGCCAGTCGTACATTAACACCGGGGAGCTGTTTTTT. Its protein product is CASSQSYINTGELFF.

The chain has TRBV11-3 and TRBJ2-2, with D hard to call. The CDR3 is 14 amino acids. Between the trimmed V and J ends, which lost 3 bases and 0 bases, there was a span of 5 bases. CDR1 and CDR2 (germline): SGHNT, YENEEA. The DNA of the CDR3 is TGTGCCAGCAGCTTGGAAGCGAACACCGGGGAGCTGTTTTTT. It is translated as CASSLEANTGELFF. Full variable domain (remainder filled in from reference TRBV11-3 and TRBJ2-2): EAGVVQSPRYKIIEKKQPVAFWCNPISGHNTLYWYLQNLGQGPELLIRYENEEAVDDSQLPKDRFSAERLKGVDSTLKIQPAELGDSAVYLCASSLEANTGELFFGEGSRLTVL.

The chain combines TRBV30 with TRBJ2-7; 8 bases agree with TRBD2. Germline V gene data show CDR1 as GTSNPN and CDR2 as SVGIG (reference sequence). V shed 2 bases, J shed 0 bases, and the junction held 6 bases outside the gene matches. The CDR3 length is 15 residues. CDR3 protein: CAWSSGRKLSYEQYF. CDR3 sequence (DNA): TGTGCCTGGAGTAGCGGGAGAAAGCTCTCCTACGAGCAGTACTTC. The full variable domain, its missing parts supplied by reference TRBV30 and TRBJ2-7, is SQTIHQWPATLVQPVGSPLSLECTVEGTSNPNLYWYRQAAGRGLQLLFYSVGIGQISSEVPQNLSASRPQDRQFILSSKKLLLSDSGFYLCAWSSGRKLSYEQYFGPGTRLTVT.

The J gene is TRBJ2-7, the V gene TRBV19, with 10 bases matching TRBD1. The junction had 12 bases not matched to a gene; V was cut back by 9 bases and J by 4 bases. The CDR3 sequence is 15 residues long. CDR1 is LNHDA and CDR2 is SQIVND in the germline V gene (reference sequence). CDR3 sequence (DNA): TGTGCCAGCGACAGGGGGCGAGGGGGCCTTTACGAGCAGTACTTC. Translating gives CASDRGRGGLYEQYF. Combining the CDR3 with reference TRBV19 and TRBJ2-7 gives the whole variable domain DGGITQSPKYLFRKEGQNVTLSCEQNLNHDAMYWYRQDPGQGLRLIYYSQIVNDFQKGDIAEGYSVSREKKESFPLTVTSAQKNPTAFYLCASDRGRGGLYEQYFGPGTRLTVT.

V and J are TRBV6-8 and TRBJ1-1; D call uncertain. CDR1 and CDR2 (germline): MNHGY, SAAAGT. The CDR3 contains 12 residues. The V end was cut by 10 bases, the J end by 11 bases, with 20 bases between. The chain's CDR3 is CAISDTREEAFF. Here the CDR3 DNA reads TGTGCCATCAGCGATACACGCGAAGAGGCTTTCTTT.

V is TRBV6-8 and J is TRBJ2-7; weak D call: TRBD1 (5 bases). CDR1 MNHGY and CDR2 SAAAGT come from the germline V gene. CDR3 length equals 13 residues. Deletions cut 4 bases from V and 4 bases from J, with 11 bases between. The CDR3 is CASSSQQGYEQYF. Here the CDR3 DNA reads TGTGCCAGCAGTTCGCAGCAGGGTTACGAGCAGTACTTC.

The chain combines TRBV11-3 with TRBJ1-1; 7 nucleotides agree with TRBD1. The CDR3 covers 17 residues. With 4 bases clipped from V and 7 bases from J, the junction kept 18 bases outside the gene matches. Germline V lookup: CDR1 SGHNT, CDR2 YENEEA. CDR3 sequence reads: CASSSRLGRGYRNEAFF. The CDR3 DNA reads TGTGCCAGCAGCTCGAGGTTGGGCAGGGGGTATAGGAATGAAGCTTTCTTT.